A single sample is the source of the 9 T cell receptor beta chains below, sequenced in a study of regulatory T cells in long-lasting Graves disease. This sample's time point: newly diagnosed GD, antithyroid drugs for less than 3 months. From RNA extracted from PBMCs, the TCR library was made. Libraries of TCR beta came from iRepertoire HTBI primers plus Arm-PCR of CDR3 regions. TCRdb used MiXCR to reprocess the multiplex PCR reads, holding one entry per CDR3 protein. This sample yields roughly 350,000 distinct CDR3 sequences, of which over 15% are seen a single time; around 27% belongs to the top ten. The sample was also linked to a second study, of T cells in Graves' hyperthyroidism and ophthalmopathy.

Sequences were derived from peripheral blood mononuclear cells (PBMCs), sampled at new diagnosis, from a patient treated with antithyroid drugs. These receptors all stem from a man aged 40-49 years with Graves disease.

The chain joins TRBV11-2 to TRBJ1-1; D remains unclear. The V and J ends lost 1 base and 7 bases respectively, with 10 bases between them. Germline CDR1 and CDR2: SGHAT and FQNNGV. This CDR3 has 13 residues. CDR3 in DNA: TGTGCCAGCAGCTTAGGGAGGATTGGTGAAGCTTTCTTT. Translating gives CASSLGRIGEAFF.

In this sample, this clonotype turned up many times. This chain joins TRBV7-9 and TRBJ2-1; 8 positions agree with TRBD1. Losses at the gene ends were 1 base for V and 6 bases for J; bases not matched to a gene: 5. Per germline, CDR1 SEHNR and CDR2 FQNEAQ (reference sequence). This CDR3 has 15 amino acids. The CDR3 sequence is CASSLGQGFINEQFF. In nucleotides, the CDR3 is TGTGCCAGCAGCTTAGGACAGGGGTTCATCAATGAGCAGTTCTTC. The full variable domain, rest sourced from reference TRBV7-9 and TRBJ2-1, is DTGVSQNPRHKITKRGQNVTFRCDPISEHNRLYWYRQTLGQGPEFLTYFQNEAQLEKSRLLSDRFSAERPKGSFSTLEIQRTEQGDSAMYLCASSLGQGFINEQFFGPGTRLTVL.

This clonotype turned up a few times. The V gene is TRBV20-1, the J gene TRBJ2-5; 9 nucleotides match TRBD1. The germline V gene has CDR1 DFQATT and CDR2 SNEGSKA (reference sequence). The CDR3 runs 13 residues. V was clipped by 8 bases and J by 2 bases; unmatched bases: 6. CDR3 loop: CSTIDRGQETQYF. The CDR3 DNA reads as TGCAGTACAATCGACAGGGGGCAAGAGACCCAGTACTTC.

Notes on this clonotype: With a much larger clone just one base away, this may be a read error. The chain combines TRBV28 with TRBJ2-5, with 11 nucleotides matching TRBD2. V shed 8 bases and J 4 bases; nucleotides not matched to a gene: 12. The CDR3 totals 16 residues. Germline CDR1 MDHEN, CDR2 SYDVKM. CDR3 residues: CASGGSGGGRGETQYF. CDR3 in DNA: TGTGCCAGCGGTGGTAGCGGGGGGGGCCGGGGAGAGACCCAGTACTTC.

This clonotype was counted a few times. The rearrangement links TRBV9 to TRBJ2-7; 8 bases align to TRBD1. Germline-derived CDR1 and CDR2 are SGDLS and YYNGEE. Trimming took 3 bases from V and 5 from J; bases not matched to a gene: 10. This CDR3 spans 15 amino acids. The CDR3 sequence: CASSGSGTGTHEQYF. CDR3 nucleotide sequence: TGTGCCAGCAGCGGCTCCGGGACAGGCACGCACGAGCAGTACTTC.

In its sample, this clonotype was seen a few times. CDR3 in DNA: TGTGCCAGCAGCGTAGATGCAGGGGATCCCTACGAGCAGTACTTC. Translating gives CASSVDAGDPYEQYF. The chain has TRBV9 and TRBJ2-7; a possible D gene is TRBD1 (6 bases). V was shortened by 0 bases and J by 2 bases, with 12 bases between the two germline ends. The CDR3 has 15 residues. Germline V CDR1 and CDR2: SGDLS, YYNGEE.

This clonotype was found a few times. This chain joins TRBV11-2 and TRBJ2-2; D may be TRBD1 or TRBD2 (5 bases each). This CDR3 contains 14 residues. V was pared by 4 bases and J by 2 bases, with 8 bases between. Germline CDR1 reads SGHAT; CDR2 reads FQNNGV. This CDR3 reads CASSWDGNTGELFF. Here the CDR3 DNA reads TGTGCCAGCAGCTGGGACGGCAACACCGGGGAGCTGTTTTTT.

This chain's CDR3 is CASSEAKGINEKLFF. For the CDR3, the DNA is TGTGCCAGCAGTGAAGCGAAGGGTATTAATGAAAAACTGTTTTTT. The chain recombines TRBV6-1 with TRBJ1-4; the D is unclear. The length of the CDR3 is 15 residues. Germline CDR1 and CDR2: MNHNS and SASEGT. The V end lost 0 bases, the J end lost 4 bases, and 9 bases lay between the germline ends.

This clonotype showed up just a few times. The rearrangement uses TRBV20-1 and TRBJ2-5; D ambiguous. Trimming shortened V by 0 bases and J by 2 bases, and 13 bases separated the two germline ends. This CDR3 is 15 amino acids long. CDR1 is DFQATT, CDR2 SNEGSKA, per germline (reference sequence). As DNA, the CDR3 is TGCAGTGCTAGAGATCTTAAGCACGATCAAGAGACCCAGTACTTC. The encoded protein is CSARDLKHDQETQYF.